The 18 T cell receptor beta chains listed next were all sequenced from one sample in a study of blood T cell repertoires in COVID-19. Measured with immunoSEQ multiplex PCR; TCRdb has only the in-frame clones, and not every one. This table holds 30,000 to 40,000 clones, over 90% found once. The material sequenced was peripheral blood. These receptors originate from a human donor in a cohort sampled during active COVID-19.

The rearrangement uses TRBV4-2 and TRBJ2-3; TRBD2 matches 10 bases. From germline, CDR1 is LGHNA and CDR2 YNFKEQ. The junction had 10 bases not matched to a gene; V was cut back by 4 bases and J by 15 bases. This CDR3 has 13 residues. Here the CDR3 DNA reads TGTGCCAGCAGCCTTGGTGGAGCGGGGGGGCCTTATTTT. The encoded protein is CASSLGGAGGPYF.

The genes are TRBV6-6 and TRBJ1-3, with 7 bases lining up with TRBD1. Per germline, CDR1 MNHNY and CDR2 SVGAGI (reference sequence). V gave up 4 bases and J gave up 2 bases; unmatched junction bases: 2. This CDR3 is built from 14 residues. The CDR3 nucleotides are TGTGCCAGCAGTTTCGACAGGGCTGGAAACACCATATATTTT. It specifies CASSFDRAGNTIYF.

V and J are TRBV25-1 and TRBJ2-1, with 8 bases that match TRBD2. Germline V gives CDR1 MGHDK, CDR2 SYGVNS. The V and J ends lost 1 base and 10 bases, in that order; junction bases with no gene match: 12. The CDR3 extends over 16 amino acids. The CDR3 nucleotides read TGTGCCAGCAGTGAATCGGACGGGAGGGCCTTTAACGAGCAGTTCTTC. Its protein is CASSESDGRAFNEQFF. The full variable domain, rest sourced from reference TRBV25-1 and TRBJ2-1, is EADIYQTPRYLVIGTGKKITLECSQTMGHDKMYWYQQDPGMELHLIHYSYGVNSTEKGDLSSESTVSRIRTEHFPLTLESARPSHTSQYLCASSESDGRAFNEQFFGPGTRLTVL.

The V and J genes are TRBV27 and TRBJ1-6; D perhaps matches TRBD1 (5 bases). Germline assignment: CDR1 MNHEY and CDR2 SMNVEV (reference sequence). This CDR3 is built from 14 residues. V gave up 7 bases and J gave up 7 bases, with 14 bases separating them. The CDR3 region is CASTAGGVNSPLHF. The DNA of the CDR3 is TGTGCCAGCACCGCCGGGGGGGTGAATTCACCCCTCCACTTT.

This chain joins TRBV27 and TRBJ2-3; 9 positions match TRBD1. The V gene end was trimmed by 8 bases and the J gene end by 3 bases; junction bases not matched to a gene: 6. Per germline, CDR1 MNHEY and CDR2 SMNVEV (reference sequence). The length of the CDR3 is 14 residues. CDR3 in amino acids: CASGQGFRTDTQYF. DNA for the CDR3: TGTGCCAGCGGACAGGGGTTTAGAACAGATACGCAGTATTTT.

This clone appeared a single time. V is TRBV5-1 and J is TRBJ2-3, with D perhaps matching TRBD1 (5 bases). This CDR3 is built from 14 residues. CDR1 SGHRS and CDR2 YFSETQ come from the germline V gene. The V gene lost 4 bases and the J gene lost 0 bases, with 9 bases spanning the gap. CDR3 DNA: TGCGCCAGCAGCCAGGGCAAGAGCACAGATACGCAGTATTTT. This encodes CASSQGKSTDTQYF.

J is TRBJ1-1 and V is TRBV7-8; 8 bases line up with TRBD1. Germline V gene sequence: CDR1 SGHVS, CDR2 FQNEAQ. V lost 4 bases and J lost 0; bases outside the gene matches: 4. This CDR3 region has 15 residues. The chain's CDR3 is CASSWSGGLNTEAFF. In nucleotides, the CDR3 is TGTGCCAGCAGCTGGTCAGGGGGCCTGAACACTGAAGCTTTCTTT.

This chain joins TRBV18 and TRBJ1-1, with D possibly being TRBD1 (5 bases). The CDR3 length is 13 residues. The germline V gene has CDR1 KGHSH and CDR2 LQKENI. Between the trimmed V and J ends, which lost 6 bases and 5 bases, there was a span of 13 bases. The CDR3 nucleotides are TGTGCCAGCTCCATAAACGGGGGGACTGAAGCTTTCTTT. This codes for CASSINGGTEAFF. Variable domain in full (rest from reference TRBV18 and TRBJ1-1): NAGVMQNPRHLVRRRGQEARLRCSPMKGHSHVYWYRQLPEEGLKFMVYLQKENIIDESGMPKERFSAEFPKEGPSILRIQQVVRGDSAAYFCASSINGGTEAFFGQGTRLTVV.

This chain uses TRBV10-1 with TRBJ1-3; maybe TRBD1 (5 bases). This CDR3 spans 14 amino acids. Germline values: CDR1 WNHNN, CDR2 SYGVQD (reference sequence). Trimming shortened V by 10 bases and J by 3 bases, and 16 bases separated the two germline ends. CDR3 region: CAICRGSIGNTIYF. CDR3 nucleotides: TGCGCCATATGCCGGGGGTCGATTGGAAACACCATATATTTT.

This sequence joins TRBV14 and TRBJ1-2; D might be TRBD1 (5 bases). Per the germline V gene, CDR1 is SGHDN and CDR2 is FVKESK. V lost 1 base and J 8 bases, leaving 8 bases between the germline ends. The CDR3 contains 12 residues. The CDR3 is CASSQGPGGYTF. DNA of the CDR3: TGTGCCAGCAGCCAAGGGCCAGGGGGCTACACCTTC.

This clone was seen only a few times. The chain has TRBV7-2 and TRBJ1-5, with 9 bases identical to TRBD1. The CDR3 contains 15 residues. V trimming: 3 bases; J trimming: 7 bases; junction bases outside the gene matches: 7. Germline V gene data show CDR1 as SGHTA and CDR2 as FQGNSA. The CDR3 bases are TGTGCCAGCAGCTTTGGACAGGGGTTTCGGCAGCCCCAGCATTTT. Translation: CASSFGQGFRQPQHF.

This rearrangement joins TRBV7-8 to TRBJ2-4; possibly TRBD1 for D (6 bases). Trimming pared 5 bases from V and 0 bases from J, leaving 14 bases between. In germline, CDR1 is SGHVS, CDR2 FQNEAQ. The CDR3 totals 16 residues. CDR3 region: CASSHDRILAKNIQYF. The CDR3 DNA reads TGTGCCAGCAGCCACGACAGGATCCTAGCCAAAAACATTCAGTACTTC.

This clone has a single count. The CDR3 region is CASSDRGHGGYTF. The CDR3, as DNA: TGTGCCAGCAGTGACAGGGGGCACGGCGGCTACACCTTC. This chain connects TRBV2 to TRBJ1-2; 8 bases fit TRBD1. CDR3 length equals 13 residues. The V gene end was trimmed by 3 bases and the J gene end by 8 bases; junction bases not matched to a gene: 5. Looked up from germline, CDR1 is SNHLY and CDR2 is FYNNEI.

The chain joins TRBV18 to TRBJ2-7; the D gene is possibly TRBD1 (5 bases). Per the germline V gene, CDR1 is KGHSH and CDR2 is LQKENI. The CDR3 runs 15 residues. Between the trimmed V and J ends, which lost 1 base and 4 bases, there was a span of 14 bases. CDR3 nucleotide sequence: TGTGCCAGCTCACCACTGCAGGGTACGTCATACGAGCAGTACTTC. Amino acids: CASSPLQGTSYEQYF.

This sequence joins TRBV19 and TRBJ2-2; 12 positions match TRBD2. The J segment lost 5 bases and the V segment lost 5 bases, leaving 9 bases of the junction unmatched. Per germline, CDR1 LNHDA and CDR2 SQIVND (reference sequence). The CDR3 runs to 17 residues. This chain's CDR3 is CASSRTIGLAGTGELFF. CDR3 nucleotides: TGTGCCAGTAGTCGCACAATTGGACTAGCGGGGACCGGGGAGCTGTTTTTT.

This chain links TRBV27 with TRBJ2-1, with D uncertain. The V end lost 5 bases, the J end lost 6 bases, and 11 bases lay between the germline ends. The CDR3 consists of 13 residues. Per the germline V gene, CDR1 is MNHEY and CDR2 is SMNVEV (reference sequence). CDR3 residues: CASSNFRSNEQFF. CDR3 DNA: TGTGCCAGCAGTAACTTTAGAAGCAATGAGCAGTTCTTC.

This chain uses TRBV19 with TRBJ1-2, with 7 positions matching TRBD1. The germline V gene encodes CDR1 LNHDA and CDR2 SQIVND (reference sequence). Germline trimming cut 6 bases from V and 0 bases from J; bases unmatched to any gene: 7. The CDR3 runs to 15 residues. The CDR3 loop reads CASSLRDRTNYGYTF. The DNA for the CDR3 is TGTGCCAGTAGCCTCCGGGACAGAACTAACTATGGCTACACCTTC.

With respect to this clone: The same CDR3 can be traced to other DNA sequences in this sample. The chain combines TRBV18 with TRBJ1-2; D gene uncertain. Between the trimmed V and J ends, which lost 6 bases and 4 bases, there was a span of 12 bases. CDR3 length: 13 amino acids. CDR1 KGHSH and CDR2 LQKENI come from the germline V gene. The CDR3 DNA sequence: TGTGCCAGCTCTCCAGACGGGAGCTATGGCTACACCTTC. Protein product: CASSPDGSYGYTF.